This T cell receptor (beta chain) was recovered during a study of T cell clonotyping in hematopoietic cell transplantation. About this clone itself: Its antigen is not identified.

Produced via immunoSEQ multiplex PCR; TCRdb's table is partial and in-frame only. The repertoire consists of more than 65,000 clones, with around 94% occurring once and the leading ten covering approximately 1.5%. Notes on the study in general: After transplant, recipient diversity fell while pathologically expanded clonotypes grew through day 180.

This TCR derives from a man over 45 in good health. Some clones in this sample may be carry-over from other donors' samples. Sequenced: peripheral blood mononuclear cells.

This CDR3 is CASSLMDLNTEAFF. CDR3 coding DNA: TGTGCCAGCAGTCTTATGGATCTGAACACTGAAGCTTTCTTT. The chain couples TRBV5-4 to TRBJ1-1, with D hard to call. The CDR3 is made up of 14 amino acids. Trimming took 5 bases from V and 0 from J, leaving 11 bases between them. Germline loops: CDR1 SGHNT, CDR2 YYREEE (reference sequence).